This T cell receptor (beta chain) was sequenced for a study of CD8+ T cells in alopecia areata. Study-wide background: Among treated patients, oral tofacitinib was administered at 5 to 10 mg twice daily.

RNA extraction and reverse transcription yielded cDNA as sequencing template. The repertoire was sequenced with immunoSEQ multiplex PCR; TCRdb's copy has only in-frame clones and lacks some. Of 170,000 or so clones listed, around 50% are singletons. The V gene's germline CDR1 is GTSNPN and CDR2 SVGIG (reference sequence). Trimming removed 5 bases from V and 6 bases from J; junction bases left unmatched: 4. This CDR3 has 11 amino acids. Alopecia areata patients provided lesional scalp punch biopsies and peripheral blood, both collected for the study. V is TRBV30 and J is TRBJ2-7, with TRBD1 identical over 7 bases. The origin of this receptor is a human donor with alopecia areata. This sample comprised CD4+ T cells sorted from blood, obtained at week 0. In DNA, the CDR3 is TGTGCCTGGTCCACAGGGGTCGAGCAGTACTTC. This encodes CAWSTGVEQYF.